Here is one T cell receptor (beta chain) with its context. Its antigen remains unknown. J gave up 1 base and V 3 bases, and 3 bases lay outside the gene matches. The CDR3 sequence is 15 residues long. CDR1 and CDR2 (germline): LNHDA, SQIVND (reference sequence). The study ran its PCR with 60 Vbeta and 13 Jbeta primers. Measured with immunoSEQ multiplex PCR; TCRdb has only the in-frame clones, and not every one. The top ten clones hold roughly 2.5% of a sample with tens of thousands of clones, roughly 78% of them seen once. This record comes from a study of cytomegalovirus exposure and HLA in healthy donors. Study-wide context: Unique TCRs from HLA-typed donors, about 85 million of them, were held in an early data release. Study-level results: Published work reported that the classifier diagnosed cytomegalovirus status with high specificity and sensitivity.

The V gene is TRBV19, the J gene TRBJ1-5, with 7 nucleotides matching TRBD1. The sample consisted of PBMCs. This clonotype was obtained from a male donor in good health and CMV-seropositive. CDR3 DNA sequence: TGTGCCAGTAGTATCGGACAGGCGAGCAATCAGCCCCAGCATTTT. Its translation: CASSIGQASNQPQHF. The whole variable domain, remainder taken from reference TRBV19 and TRBJ1-5, is DGGITQSPKYLFRKEGQNVTLSCEQNLNHDAMYWYRQDPGQGLRLIYYSQIVNDFQKGDIAEGYSVSREKKESFPLTVTSAQKNPTAFYLCASSIGQASNQPQHFGDGTRLSIL.